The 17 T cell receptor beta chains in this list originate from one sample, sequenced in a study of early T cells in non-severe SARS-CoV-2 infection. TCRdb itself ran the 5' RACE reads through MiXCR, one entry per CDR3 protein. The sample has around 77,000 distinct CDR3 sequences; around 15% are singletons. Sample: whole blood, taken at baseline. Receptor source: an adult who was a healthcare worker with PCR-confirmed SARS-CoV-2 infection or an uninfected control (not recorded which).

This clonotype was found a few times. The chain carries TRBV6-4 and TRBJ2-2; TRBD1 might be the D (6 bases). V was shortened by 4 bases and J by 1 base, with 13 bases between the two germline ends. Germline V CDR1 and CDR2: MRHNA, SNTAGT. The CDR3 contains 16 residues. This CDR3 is CASSAQGLGNTGELFF. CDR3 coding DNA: TGTGCCAGCAGTGCCCAGGGGCTAGGGAACACCGGGGAGCTGTTTTTT.

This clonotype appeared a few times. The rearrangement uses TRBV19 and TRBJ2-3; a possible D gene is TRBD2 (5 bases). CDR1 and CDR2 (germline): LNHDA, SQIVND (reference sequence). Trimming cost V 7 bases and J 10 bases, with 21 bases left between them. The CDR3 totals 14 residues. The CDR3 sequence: CASKLGQRTEAQYF. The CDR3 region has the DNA TGTGCCAGTAAACTGGGTCAAAGGACGGAGGCGCAGTATTTT.

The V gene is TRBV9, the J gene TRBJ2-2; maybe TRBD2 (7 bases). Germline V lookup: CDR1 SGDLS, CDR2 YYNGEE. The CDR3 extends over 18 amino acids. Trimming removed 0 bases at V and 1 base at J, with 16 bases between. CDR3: CASSVGRGLAENTGELFF. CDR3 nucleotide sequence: TGTGCCAGCAGCGTAGGACGGGGGCTAGCGGAGAACACCGGGGAGCTGTTTTTT.

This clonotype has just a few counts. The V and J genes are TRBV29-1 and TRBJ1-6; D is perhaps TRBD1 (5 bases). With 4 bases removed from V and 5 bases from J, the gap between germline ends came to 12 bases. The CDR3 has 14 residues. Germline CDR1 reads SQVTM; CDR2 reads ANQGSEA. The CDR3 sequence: CSVASGTNNSPLHF. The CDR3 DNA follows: TGCAGCGTTGCATCTGGGACCAATAATTCACCCCTCCACTTT. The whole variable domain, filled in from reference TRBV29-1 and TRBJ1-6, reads SAVISQKPSRDICQRGTSLTIQCQVDSQVTMMFWYRQQPGQSLTLIATANQGSEATYESGFVIDKFPISRPNLTFSTLTVSNMSPEDSSIYLCSVASGTNNSPLHFGNGTRLTVT.

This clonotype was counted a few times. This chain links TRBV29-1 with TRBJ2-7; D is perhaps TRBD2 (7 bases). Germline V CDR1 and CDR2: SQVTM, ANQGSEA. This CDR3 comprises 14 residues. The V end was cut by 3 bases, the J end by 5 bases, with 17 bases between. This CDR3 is CSVEGSRGADEQYF. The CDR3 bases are TGCAGCGTTGAGGGTTCTCGGGGGGCGGACGAGCAGTACTTC.

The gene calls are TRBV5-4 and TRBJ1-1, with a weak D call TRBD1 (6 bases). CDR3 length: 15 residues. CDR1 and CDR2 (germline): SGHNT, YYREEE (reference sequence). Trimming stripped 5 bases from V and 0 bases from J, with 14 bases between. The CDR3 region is CASRPGDKMNTEAFF. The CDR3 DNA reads TGTGCCAGCAGGCCCGGGGACAAGATGAACACTGAAGCTTTCTTT.

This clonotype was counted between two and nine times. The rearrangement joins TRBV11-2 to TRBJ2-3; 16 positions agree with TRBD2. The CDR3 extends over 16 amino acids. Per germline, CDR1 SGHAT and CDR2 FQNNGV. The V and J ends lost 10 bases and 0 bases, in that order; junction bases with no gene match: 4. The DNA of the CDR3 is TGTGCCACCGCGGGACTAGCGGGAGGGAGCACAGATACGCAGTATTTT. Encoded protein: CATAGLAGGSTDTQYF.

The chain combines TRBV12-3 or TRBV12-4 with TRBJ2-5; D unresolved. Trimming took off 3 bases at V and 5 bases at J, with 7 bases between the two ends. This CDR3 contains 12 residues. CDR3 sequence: CASSFLRETQYF. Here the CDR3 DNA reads TGTGCCAGCAGTTTCCTCCGGGAGACCCAGTACTTC.

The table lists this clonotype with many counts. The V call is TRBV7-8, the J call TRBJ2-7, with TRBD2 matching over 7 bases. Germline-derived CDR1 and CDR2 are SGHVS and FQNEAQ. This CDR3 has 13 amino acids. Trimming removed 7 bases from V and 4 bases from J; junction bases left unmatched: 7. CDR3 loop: CASTLGGGYEQYF. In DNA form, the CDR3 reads TGTGCCAGCACTCTGGGGGGAGGGTACGAGCAGTACTTC.

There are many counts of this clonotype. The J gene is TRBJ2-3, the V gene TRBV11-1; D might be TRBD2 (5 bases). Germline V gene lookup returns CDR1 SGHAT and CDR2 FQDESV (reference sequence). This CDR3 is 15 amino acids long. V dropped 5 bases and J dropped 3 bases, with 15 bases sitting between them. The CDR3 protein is CASSPLASQTDTQYF. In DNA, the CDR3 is TGTGCCAGCAGCCCGCTGGCTAGCCAGACAGATACGCAGTATTTT.

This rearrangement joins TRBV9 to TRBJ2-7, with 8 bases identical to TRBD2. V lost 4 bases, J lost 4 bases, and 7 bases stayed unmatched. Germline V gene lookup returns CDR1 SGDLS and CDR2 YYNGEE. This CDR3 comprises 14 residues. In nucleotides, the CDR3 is TGTGCCAGCAGCCCTTCCGGGAGGGGTTACGAGCAGTACTTC. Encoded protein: CASSPSGRGYEQYF. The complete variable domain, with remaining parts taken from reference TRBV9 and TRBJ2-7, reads DSGVTQTPKHLITATGQRVTLRCSPRSGDLSVYWYQQSLDQGLQFLIQYYNGEERAKGNILERFSAQQFPDLHSELNLSSLELGDSALYFCASSPSGRGYEQYFGPGTRLTVT.

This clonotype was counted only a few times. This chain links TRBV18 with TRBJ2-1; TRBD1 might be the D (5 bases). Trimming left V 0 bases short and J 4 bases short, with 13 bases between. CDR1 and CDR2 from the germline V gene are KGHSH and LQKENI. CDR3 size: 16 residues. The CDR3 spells CASSPPSRVPYNEQFF. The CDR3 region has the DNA TGTGCCAGCTCACCACCGTCCAGGGTCCCTTACAATGAGCAGTTCTTC.

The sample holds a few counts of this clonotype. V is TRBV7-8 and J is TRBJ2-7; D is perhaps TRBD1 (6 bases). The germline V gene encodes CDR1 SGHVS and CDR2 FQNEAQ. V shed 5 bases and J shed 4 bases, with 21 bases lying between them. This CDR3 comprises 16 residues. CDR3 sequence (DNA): TGTGCCAGCAGCCCCTACAGGGCCCCAGGACAATACGAGCAGTACTTC. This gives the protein CASSPYRAPGQYEQYF.

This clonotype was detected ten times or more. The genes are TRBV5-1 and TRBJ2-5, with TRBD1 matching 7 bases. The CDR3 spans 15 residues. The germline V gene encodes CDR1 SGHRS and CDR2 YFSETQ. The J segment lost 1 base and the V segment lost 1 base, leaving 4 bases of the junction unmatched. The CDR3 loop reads CASSLTGAVQETQYF. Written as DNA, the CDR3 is TGCGCCAGCAGCTTGACAGGGGCTGTCCAAGAGACCCAGTACTTC.

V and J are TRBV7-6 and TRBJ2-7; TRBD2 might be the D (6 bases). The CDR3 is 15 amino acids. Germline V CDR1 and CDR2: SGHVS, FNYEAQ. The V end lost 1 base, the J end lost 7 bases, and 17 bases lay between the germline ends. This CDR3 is CASSLVRGSAGEQYF. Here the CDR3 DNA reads TGTGCCAGCAGCTTAGTACGGGGTTCTGCGGGAGAGCAGTACTTC. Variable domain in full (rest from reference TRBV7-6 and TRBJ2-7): GAGVSQSPRYKVTKRGQDVALRCDPISGHVSLYWYRQALGQGPEFLTYFNYEAQQDKSGLPNDRFSAERPEGSISTLTIQRTEQRDSAMYRCASSLVRGSAGEQYFGPGTRLTVT.

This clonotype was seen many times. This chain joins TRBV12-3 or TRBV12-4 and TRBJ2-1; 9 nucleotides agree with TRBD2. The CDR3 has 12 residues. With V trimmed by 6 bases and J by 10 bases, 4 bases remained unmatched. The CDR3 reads CASRLLAGEQFF. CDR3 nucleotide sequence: TGTGCCAGCAGGCTTCTAGCGGGGGAGCAGTTCTTC.

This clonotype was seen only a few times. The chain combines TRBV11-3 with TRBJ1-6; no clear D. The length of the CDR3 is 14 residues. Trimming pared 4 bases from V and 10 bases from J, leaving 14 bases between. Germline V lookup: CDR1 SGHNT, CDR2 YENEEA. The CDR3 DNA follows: TGTGCCAGCAGCTCGGGTGACGCAGGCTCACCCCTCCACTTT. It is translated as CASSSGDAGSPLHF.